The present T cell receptor (beta chain) was sequenced within a study of glioma-infiltrating T cells. This clonotype turned up a few times. V was clipped by 3 bases and J by 5 bases, with 13 bases between them. The length of the CDR3 is 14 residues. The germline V gene encodes CDR1 SGHTA and CDR2 FQGTGA. TCR alpha and beta CDR3 regions were amplified from RNA using iRepertoire nested multiplex PCR. TCRdb analysed the multiplex PCR reads with MiXCR anew, one entry per CDR3 protein. This sample has 300,000 to 450,000 distinct CDR3 sequences; about 40% occur once, and the top ten carry more than 10%. The sequencing sample was made of glioma tissue, nonneoplastic brain tissue, or PBMCs (not recorded which). The receptor's source is a human donor with low-grade glioma or glioblastoma, undergoing nonglioma brain surgery, or in good health (not recorded which). The J gene is TRBJ1-1, the V gene TRBV7-3; D is uncertain. The CDR3: CASSLDPGWTEAFF. The CDR3, as DNA: TGTGCCAGCAGCTTGGATCCGGGGTGGACTGAAGCTTTCTTT.